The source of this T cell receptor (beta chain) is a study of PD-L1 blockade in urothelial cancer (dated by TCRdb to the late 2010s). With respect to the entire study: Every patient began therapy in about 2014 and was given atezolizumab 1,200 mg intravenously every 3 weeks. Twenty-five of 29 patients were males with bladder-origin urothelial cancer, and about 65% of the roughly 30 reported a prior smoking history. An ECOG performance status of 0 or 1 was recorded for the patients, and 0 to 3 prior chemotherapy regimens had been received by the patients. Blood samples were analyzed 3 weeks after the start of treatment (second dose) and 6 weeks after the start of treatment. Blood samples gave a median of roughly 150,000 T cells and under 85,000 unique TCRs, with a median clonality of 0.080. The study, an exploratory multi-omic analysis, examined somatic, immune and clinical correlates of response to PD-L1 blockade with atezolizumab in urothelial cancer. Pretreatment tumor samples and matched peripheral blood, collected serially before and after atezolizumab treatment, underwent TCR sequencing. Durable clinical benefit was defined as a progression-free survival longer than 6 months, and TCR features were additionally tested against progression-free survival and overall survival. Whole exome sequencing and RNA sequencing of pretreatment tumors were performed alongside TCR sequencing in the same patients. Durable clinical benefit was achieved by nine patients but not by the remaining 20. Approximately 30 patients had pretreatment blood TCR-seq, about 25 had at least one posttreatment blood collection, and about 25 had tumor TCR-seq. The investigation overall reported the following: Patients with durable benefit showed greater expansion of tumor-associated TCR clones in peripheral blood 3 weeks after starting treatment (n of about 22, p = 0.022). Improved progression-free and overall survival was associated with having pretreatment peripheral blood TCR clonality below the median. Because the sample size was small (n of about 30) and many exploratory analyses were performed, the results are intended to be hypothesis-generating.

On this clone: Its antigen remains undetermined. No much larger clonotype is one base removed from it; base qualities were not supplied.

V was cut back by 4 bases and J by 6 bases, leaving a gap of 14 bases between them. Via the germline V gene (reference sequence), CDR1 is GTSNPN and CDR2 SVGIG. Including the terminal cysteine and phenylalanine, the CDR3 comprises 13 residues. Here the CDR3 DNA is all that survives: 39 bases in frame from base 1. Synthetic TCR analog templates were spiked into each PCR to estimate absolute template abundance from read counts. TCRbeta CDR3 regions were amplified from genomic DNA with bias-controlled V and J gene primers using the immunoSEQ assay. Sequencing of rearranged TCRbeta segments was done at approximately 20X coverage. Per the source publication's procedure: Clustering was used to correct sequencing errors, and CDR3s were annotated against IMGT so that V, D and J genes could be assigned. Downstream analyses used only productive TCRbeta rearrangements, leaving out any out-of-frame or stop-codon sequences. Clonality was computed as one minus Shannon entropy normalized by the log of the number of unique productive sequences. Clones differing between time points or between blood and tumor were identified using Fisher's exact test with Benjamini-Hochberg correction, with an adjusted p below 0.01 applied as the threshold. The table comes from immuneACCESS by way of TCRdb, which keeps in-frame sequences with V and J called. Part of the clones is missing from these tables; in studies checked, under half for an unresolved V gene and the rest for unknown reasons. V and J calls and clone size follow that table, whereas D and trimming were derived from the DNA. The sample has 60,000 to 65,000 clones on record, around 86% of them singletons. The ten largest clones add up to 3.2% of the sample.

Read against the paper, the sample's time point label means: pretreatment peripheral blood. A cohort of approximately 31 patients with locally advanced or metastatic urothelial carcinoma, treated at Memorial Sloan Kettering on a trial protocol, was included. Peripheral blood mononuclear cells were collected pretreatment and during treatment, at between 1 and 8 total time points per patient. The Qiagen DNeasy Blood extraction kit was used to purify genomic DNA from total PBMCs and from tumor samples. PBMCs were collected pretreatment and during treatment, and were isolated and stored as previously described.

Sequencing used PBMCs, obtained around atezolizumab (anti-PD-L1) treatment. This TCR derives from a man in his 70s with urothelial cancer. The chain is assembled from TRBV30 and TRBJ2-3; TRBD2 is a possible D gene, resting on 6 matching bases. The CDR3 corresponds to CAWNERRDDTQYF. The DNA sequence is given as TGTGCCTGGAACGAGAGGCGGGACGATACGCAGTATTTT.